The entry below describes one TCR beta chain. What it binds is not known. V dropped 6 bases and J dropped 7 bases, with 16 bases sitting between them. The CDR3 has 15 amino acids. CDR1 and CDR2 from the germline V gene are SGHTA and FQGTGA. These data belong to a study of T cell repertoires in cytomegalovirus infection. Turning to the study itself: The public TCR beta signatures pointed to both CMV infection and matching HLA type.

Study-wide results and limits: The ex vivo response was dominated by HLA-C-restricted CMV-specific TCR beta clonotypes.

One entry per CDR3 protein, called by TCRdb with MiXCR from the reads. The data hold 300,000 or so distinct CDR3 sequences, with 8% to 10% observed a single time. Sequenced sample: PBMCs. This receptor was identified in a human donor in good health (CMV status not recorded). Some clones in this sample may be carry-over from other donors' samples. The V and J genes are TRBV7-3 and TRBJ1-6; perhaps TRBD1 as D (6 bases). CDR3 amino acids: CASSTGGGINSPLHF. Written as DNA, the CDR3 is TGTGCCAGCAGTACTGGGGGGGGCATAAATTCACCCCTCCACTTT.